The clone carrying this T cell receptor beta chain was observed a handful of times. The antigen is undetermined. A 5'RACE template-switching step, the method used to make TCR cDNA, added a universal primer site and UMIs. TCRdb ran MiXCR on the 5' RACE reads and lists one entry per CDR3 protein. The data show roughly 330,000 distinct CDR3 sequences, around 3.9% seen once. Trimming took 3 bases from V and 6 from J; bases not matched to a gene: 9. Per germline, CDR1 SNHLY and CDR2 FYNNEI. CDR3 length equals 16 residues. This entry belongs to a study of T cells after yellow fever vaccination. Study outcomes and limitations: Abundant clonotypes from the bulk population could get into FACS-sorted repertoires as contaminants. Clonotypes appearing in both CD4 and CD8 compartments existed, and their share was small. Post-booster repertoires again held most primary-vaccination clones (about 95% CD4, 85% to 90% CD8).

The source material was PBMCs, sampled 5 days after the yellow fever booster vaccination. The chain employs TRBV2 and TRBJ2-1; 9 nucleotides line up with TRBD2. The source of this sequence is a man between 18 and 35 years old who received the YFV17D yellow fever vaccine. The CDR3 reads CASSDDPSGASNEQFF. Written as DNA, the CDR3 is TGTGCCAGCAGTGATGACCCTAGCGGGGCGTCCAATGAGCAGTTCTTC.